This is a list of T cell receptor beta chains from one sample in a study of response to subunit inactivated influenza vaccine. Each CDR3 protein gets one entry after TCRdb re-called the RT-PCR reads with MiXCR. The sample has about 830,000 distinct CDR3 sequences, about a fifth seen once. This specimen consisted of PBMCs from blood, obtained more than 4 days after vaccination. These receptors were taken from a man over 45 who received an inactivated influenza vaccine. Each CDR3 is given with its conserved first and last residue. The D gene is left open where the match is weak. Rows give clone size only sometimes, using once, few, many, or a class for an expanded clone.

TRBV10-3	TRBJ2-7	few	.	TGTGCCATCAGTGAGTCGACAACGCATTACAGCTCCTACGAGCAGTACTTC	CAISESTTHYSSYEQYF
TRBV4-2	TRBJ2-7	.	.	TGTGCCAGCAGCCAAGCGTCGCGGGGACCAAACGAGCAGTACTTC	CASSQASRGPNEQYF
TRBV20-1	TRBJ2-2	.	.	TGCAGTGCCCGCAGAGCGGAGAACACCGGGGAGCTGTTTTTT	CSARRAENTGELFF
TRBV20-1	TRBJ2-5	.	.	TGCAGCCGGACTAAAACAGTCCGAGGGACCCAGTACTTC	CSRTKTVRGTQYF
TRBV18	TRBJ1-1	many	.	TGTGCCAGCAGCCCTGGGCAGATGAACACTGAAGCTTTCTTT	CASSPGQMNTEAFF
TRBV20-1	TRBJ2-3	.	.	TGCAGTGCCTCAGGACAGGGGTTGGGGACTAGCACAGATACGCAGTGTTTT	CSASGQGLGTSTDTQCF
TRBV5-1	TRBJ2-4	.	TRBD1	TGCGCCAGCAGCGGGGGGACAGGGGCTGCGGGAAACATTCAGTACTTC	CASSGGTGAAGNIQYF
TRBV12-3/TRBV12-4	TRBJ1-1	few	.	TGTGCCAGCAGTTTAGGGCTCCCGAACACTGAAGCTTTCTTT	CASSLGLPNTEAFF
TRBV28	TRBJ2-7	.	TRBD1	TGTGCCAGCACCTCGGGACAGTTCTCCTACGAGCAGTACTTC	CASTSGQFSYEQYF
TRBV12-3/TRBV12-4	TRBJ1-1	.	TRBD1	TGTGCCAGCAGACGGGACAGGGGAGCTTTCTTT	CASRRDRGAFF
TRBV12-3/TRBV12-4	TRBJ2-2	many	TRBD1	TGTGCGCTGGGACAGGACACCGGGGAGCTGTTTTTT	CALGQDTGELFF
TRBV7-9	TRBJ1-4	.	.	TGTGCCAGCGGCCGGGATCTTGCTAATGAAAAACTGTTTTTT	CASGRDLANEKLFF
TRBV5-1	TRBJ2-5	once	TRBD2	TGCGCCAGCAGCTTGGAGGGTAGCGGGGGCCATCAAGAGACCCAGTACTTC	CASSLEGSGGHQETQYF
TRBV15	TRBJ2-7	.	.	TGTGCCACCTCCGAGAGGGTTACCTACGAGCAGTACTTC	CATSERVTYEQYF
TRBV12-3/TRBV12-4	TRBJ2-7	.	TRBD2	TGTGCCAGCAGTTTACAGGGACTAGCTGAGCAGTACTTC	CASSLQGLAEQYF
TRBV6-5	TRBJ2-2	few	.	TGTGCCAGCAGTTACCATAGCGGAAGAAACACCGGGGAGCTGTTTTTT	CASSYHSGRNTGELFF
TRBV12-3/TRBV12-4	TRBJ2-7	.	.	TGTGCCAGCAGTTTGGTCAGGGGATGGAACGAGCAGTACTTC	CASSLVRGWNEQYF
TRBV6-5	TRBJ2-1	many	TRBD2	TGTGCCAGCAGTTACTCGCGGGAGAGACAATTGGCCTCCTACAATGAGCAGTTCTTC	CASSYSRERQLASYNEQFF
TRBV20-1	TRBJ1-1	many	.	TGCAGTGCTAGTCGGTCAGACGGCGACACTGAAGCTTTCTTT	CSASRSDGDTEAFF
TRBV7-2	TRBJ2-7	.	.	TGTGCCAGCAGCTCCCGGACCCGCTACGAGCAGTACTTC	CASSSRTRYEQYF
TRBV7-9	TRBJ2-1	.	.	TGTGCCAGCAGCTTAGATAGTCGGTTCAATGAGCAGTTCTTC	CASSLDSRFNEQFF
TRBV3-1	TRBJ2-3	few	TRBD1	TGTGCCAGCAGTCATACAGGGGCAACAGATACGCAGTATTTT	CASSHTGATDTQYF
TRBV10-3	TRBJ2-7	many	TRBD2	TGTGCCATCAGTGATTCCGGGGGGACTCGCGAGCAGTACTTC	CAISDSGGTREQYF
TRBV30	TRBJ2-3	.	TRBD2	TGTGCCTGGATCTGGGGACTAGCGGGGAACACAGATACGCAGTATTTT	CAWIWGLAGNTDTQYF